This entry describes one T cell receptor beta chain. Its matching antigen is unknown. This entry comes from a study of cytomegalovirus exposure and HLA in healthy donors. Study outcomes and limitations: The records held CMV serostatus as the only immune exposure information.

PCR amplification relied on 60 Vbeta primers (plus 13 Jbeta primers). Generated by immunoSEQ multiplex PCR, the TCRdb table keeps only in-frame clones and is missing some. The sample shows 150,000 to 200,000 clones, 65% to 80% of them seen only once. The CDR3 is made up of 15 amino acids. The ends were cut back, 4 bases at V and 7 bases at J, with 19 bases in the middle. Germline CDR1 reads MNHEY; CDR2 reads SMNVEV (reference sequence). Sequenced: PBMCs. The chain has TRBV27 and TRBJ2-5; D may be TRBD2 (9 bases). The receptor was isolated from a woman in her 30s in good health and CMV-seronegative. Here the CDR3 reads CASSSASGTGATQYF. In nucleotides, the CDR3 is TGTGCCAGCAGTTCAGCTAGCGGGACAGGAGCGACCCAGTACTTC.